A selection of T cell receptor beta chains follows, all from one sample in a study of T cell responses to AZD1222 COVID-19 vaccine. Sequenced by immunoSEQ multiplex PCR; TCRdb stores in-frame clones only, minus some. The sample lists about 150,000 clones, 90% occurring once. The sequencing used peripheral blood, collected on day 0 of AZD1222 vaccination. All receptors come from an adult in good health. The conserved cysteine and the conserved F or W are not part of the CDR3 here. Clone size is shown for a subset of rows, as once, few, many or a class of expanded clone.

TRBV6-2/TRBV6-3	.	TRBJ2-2	ASSYNLGDRENTGELF
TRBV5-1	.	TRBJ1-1	ASSLGTEAF
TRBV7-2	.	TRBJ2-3	ASTGQGVGASTDTQY
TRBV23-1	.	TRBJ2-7	ASRSSYEQY
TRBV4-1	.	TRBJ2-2	ASSHPQGAGELF
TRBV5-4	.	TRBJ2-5	ASSANQLAGKETQY
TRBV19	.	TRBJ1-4	ASTNSWGNEKLF
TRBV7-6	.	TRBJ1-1	ASSLTGHNTEAF
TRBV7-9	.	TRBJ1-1	ASRFQGENTEAF
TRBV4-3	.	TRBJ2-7	ASSQGQGGTYEQY
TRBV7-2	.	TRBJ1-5	ASSLASSNQPQH
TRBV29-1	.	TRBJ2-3	SVNRESSTQY
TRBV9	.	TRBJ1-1	ASSVDGQENTEAF
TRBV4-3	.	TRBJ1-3	ASSQGDPGNTIY
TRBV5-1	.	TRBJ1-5	ASSPPGRQPQH
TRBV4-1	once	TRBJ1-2	ASSHEIRGGLGGYT
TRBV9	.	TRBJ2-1	ASSVGPSGSSYNEQF
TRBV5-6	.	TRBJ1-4	ASSLWAALNEKLF
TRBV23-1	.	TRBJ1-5	ASSKRGRGHQPQH
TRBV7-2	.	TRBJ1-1	ASSPPGRGRRTEAF
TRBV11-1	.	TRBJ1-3	ASSPEAGNTIY
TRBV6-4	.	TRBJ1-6	ASSELGGPDNSPLH
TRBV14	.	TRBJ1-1	ASSQGQGNTEAF
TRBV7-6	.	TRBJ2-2	ASSLDGQGWGGNTGELF
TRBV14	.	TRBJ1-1	ASSQGVTWQGAAF
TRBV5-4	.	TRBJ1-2	ASSWHSAPGGYT
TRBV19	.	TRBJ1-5	ASSIRAANQPQH
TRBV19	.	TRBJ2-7	ASSQTRGEQY
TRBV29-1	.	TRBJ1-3	SVGTLGNTIY
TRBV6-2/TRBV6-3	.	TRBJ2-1	ASSPTRQRTSGGEQF
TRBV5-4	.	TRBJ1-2	ASSLVQNFNYGYT
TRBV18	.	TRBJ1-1	ASSPRDRETEAF
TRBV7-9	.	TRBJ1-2	ASRGQGGYGYT
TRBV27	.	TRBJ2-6	ATKGGTGANVLT
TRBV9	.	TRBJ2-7	ASSAAAGTGLYEQY
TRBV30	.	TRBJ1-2	AWSLTGRHGYT
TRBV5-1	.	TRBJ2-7	ASSLAWDREGHEQY
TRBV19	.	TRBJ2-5	ASSPLTGGQETQY
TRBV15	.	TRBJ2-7	ATSPDREMREQY
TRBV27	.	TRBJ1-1	ASSLSRPRPRGTEAF
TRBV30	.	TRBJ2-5	AWSRLADQETQY
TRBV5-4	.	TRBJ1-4	ASSGSSSGNEKLF
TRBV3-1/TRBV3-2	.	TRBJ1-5	ASSPTGVHQPQH
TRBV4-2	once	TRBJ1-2	ASSQRGPGDGYT
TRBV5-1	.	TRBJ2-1	ASSLNRNEQF
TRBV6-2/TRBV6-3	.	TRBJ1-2	ASSYLRDGGYT
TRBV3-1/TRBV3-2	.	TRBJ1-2	ASSHFRGNYGYT
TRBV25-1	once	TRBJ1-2	ASSEYQGAVT
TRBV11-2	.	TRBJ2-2	ASSFLRGGWSTGELF
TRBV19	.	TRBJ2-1	ASSPRVYNEQF